The 20 T cell receptor beta chains presented below share a single source sample, sequenced in a study of cytomegalovirus exposure and HLA in healthy donors (dated by TCRdb to between 2016 and 2019). The library was made by the immunoSEQ multiplex PCR assay. A mixture of 60 forward primers for TCR Vbeta segments and 13 reverse primers for TCR Jbeta segments was used in the multiplex PCR. TCRdb took this table from immuneACCESS and kept in-frame rearrangements with V and J called. Such tables lack part of the clones; where checked against another copy, unresolved V genes explain under half of the gap, and the rest is unexplained. The sample table contains 120,000 to 150,000 clones; only one count was recorded for over 75% of them. The ten largest clones add up to 8.8% of the sample. Specimen: PBMCs. These receptors came from a woman in her forties or fifties in good health and CMV-seropositive.

This sequence joins TRBV11-2 and TRBJ1-4, with D maybe TRBD1 (6 bases). The CDR3 is 15 amino acids. The V gene lost 4 bases and the J gene lost 7 bases, with 16 bases spanning the gap. Germline lookup yields CDR1 SGHAT and CDR2 FQNNGV. The CDR3 spells CASSSQRGAGEKLFF. The CDR3 DNA reads as TGTGCCAGCAGCTCCCAACGGGGGGCAGGTGAAAAACTGTTTTTT.

The rearrangement joins TRBV6-6 to TRBJ1-2; possibly TRBD1 for D (5 bases). CDR1 and CDR2 from the germline V gene are MNHNY and SVGAGI (reference sequence). Trimming shortened V by 0 bases and J by 5 bases, and 13 bases separated the two germline ends. The CDR3 has 15 residues. The CDR3, as DNA: TGTGCCAGCAGTTACTCGCTAAGGGACTGGTATGGCTACACCTTC. The encoded protein is CASSYSLRDWYGYTF.

This clone was picked up a small number of times. The rearrangement links TRBV5-1 to TRBJ2-7; TRBD2 matches at 8 bases. J lost 2 bases, V lost 5 bases, and 9 bases had no gene match. The CDR3 has 15 residues. Germline V gene sequence: CDR1 SGHRS, CDR2 YFSETQ. The CDR3 DNA follows: TGCGCCAGCAGTTTACAAGCGGGGGCCGCCTACGAGCAGTACTTC. It codes for CASSLQAGAAYEQYF.

The rearrangement uses TRBV2 and TRBJ2-3; 14 bases agree with TRBD2. CDR1 and CDR2 (germline): SNHLY, FYNNEI. This CDR3 contains 17 residues. V lost 8 bases to trimming and J lost 7 bases; unmatched junction nucleotides: 14. CDR3 in amino acids: CASGIGGLAGGTNTQYF. The CDR3 bases are TGTGCCAGCGGGATAGGCGGACTAGCGGGAGGCACGAATACGCAGTATTTT. Supplemented by reference TRBV2 and TRBJ2-3, the full variable domain reads EPEVTQTPSHQVTQMGQEVILRCVPISNHLYFYWYRQILGQKVEFLVSFYNNEISEKSEIFDDQFSVERPDGSNFTLKIRSTKLEDSAMYFCASGIGGLAGGTNTQYFGPGTRLTVL.

This chain connects TRBV2 to TRBJ1-1; D gene ambiguous. This CDR3 is built from 11 residues. The germline V gene encodes CDR1 SNHLY and CDR2 FYNNEI. V lost 7 bases and J lost 1, with 4 bases in between. The CDR3 protein is CASTGNTEAFF. The CDR3 bases are TGTGCCAGCACAGGGAACACTGAAGCTTTCTTT.

This clone was counted once. The chain recombines TRBV7-2 with TRBJ2-1, with D tentatively TRBD2 (6 bases). Trimming took off 5 bases at V and 15 bases at J, with 17 bases between the two ends. The germline CDR1 and CDR2 sequences are SGHTA and FQGNSA. This CDR3 is built from 12 residues. CDR3 sequence reads: CASSRGDSGRFF. The CDR3 bases are TGTGCCAGCAGCAGAGGGGACTCAGGGAGGTTCTTC.

The count of this clone is one. The J gene is TRBJ1-6, the V gene TRBV25-1; 11 positions agree with TRBD1. This CDR3 contains 15 residues. Germline lookup yields CDR1 MGHDK and CDR2 SYGVNS. Trimming at V came to 6 bases and at J to 9 bases, leaving 7 bases not matched to a gene. The CDR3 DNA reads as TGTGCCAGCAGCGACCCGGGACAGGGGGGTTCACCCCTCCACTTT. Its protein is CASSDPGQGGSPLHF.

The V call is TRBV27, the J call TRBJ2-7; possible D gene TRBD2, 6 bases. The CDR3 contains 14 residues. The V gene's germline CDR1 is MNHEY and CDR2 SMNVEV (reference sequence). The V end was cut by 6 bases, the J end by 0 bases, with 12 bases between. DNA of the CDR3: TGTGCCAGCAGAGCAATCGGGAGCTCCTACGAGCAGTACTTC. This sequence encodes CASRAIGSSYEQYF.

The chain joins TRBV5-5 to TRBJ2-6, with TRBD1 identical over 9 bases. CDR1 is SGHKS and CDR2 is YYEKEE in the germline V gene (reference sequence). V lost 2 bases to trimming and J lost 3 bases; unmatched junction nucleotides: 3. The CDR3 runs 16 residues. The CDR3 DNA sequence: TGTGCCAGCAGCTTTGGGACAGGGTTTGGGGCCAACGTCCTGACTTTC. Residues: CASSFGTGFGANVLTF.

The chain employs TRBV18 and TRBJ1-2; D unclear. This CDR3 is 17 amino acids long. CDR1 and CDR2 from the germline V gene are KGHSH and LQKENI. The ends were cut back, 2 bases at V and 5 bases at J, with 21 bases in the middle. The CDR3 DNA sequence: TGTGCCAGCTCACCATCCCCTTTTTTAGAGTTACCTTATGGCTACACCTTC. This encodes CASSPSPFLELPYGYTF.

The chain joins TRBV6-1 to TRBJ2-7, with TRBD2 identical over 10 bases. V shed 7 bases, J shed 1 base, and the junction held 4 bases outside the gene matches. CDR3 size: 14 residues. The germline V gene has CDR1 MNHNS and CDR2 SASEGT. The CDR3 bases are TGTGCCAGCATGCGGACTAGCGGTTCCTACGAGCAGTACTTC. Protein product: CASMRTSGSYEQYF.

This clone was seen only once. The J gene is TRBJ1-4, the V gene TRBV6-6, with D possibly being TRBD1 (5 bases). The V gene lost 2 bases and the J gene lost 8 bases, with 15 bases spanning the gap. The CDR3 contains 15 residues. Per the germline V gene, CDR1 is MNHNY and CDR2 is SVGAGI (reference sequence). The CDR3 protein is CASSYGRGAEEKLFF. In DNA, the CDR3 is TGTGCCAGCAGTTACGGGAGGGGAGCAGAGGAAAAACTGTTTTTT.

This chain joins TRBV6-5 and TRBJ1-6, with 10 nucleotides matching TRBD1. The CDR3 extends over 16 amino acids. Germline trimming cut 4 bases from V and 10 bases from J; bases unmatched to any gene: 10. Germline loops: CDR1 MNHEY, CDR2 SVGAGI. This chain's CDR3 is CASSSTWGQGNSPLHF. The CDR3 nucleotides read TGTGCCAGCAGTTCTACCTGGGGACAGGGGAACTCACCCCTCCACTTT.

The V gene is TRBV29-1, the J gene TRBJ2-3; 8 nucleotides match TRBD1. The CDR3 length is 15 residues. The trim removed 6 bases at V and 1 base at J, leaving 9 bases unmatched. Germline assignment: CDR1 SQVTM and CDR2 ANQGSEA. The DNA for the CDR3 is TGCAGCGTACTACCCGGGACAGGTCGCACAGATACGCAGTATTTT. Translating gives CSVLPGTGRTDTQYF.

This clone was seen a handful of times. V and J are TRBV7-9 and TRBJ2-1; the D gene is possibly TRBD2 (5 bases). The CDR3 consists of 11 residues. Trimming shortened V by 4 bases and J by 11 bases, and 9 bases separated the two germline ends. Germline values: CDR1 SEHNR, CDR2 FQNEAQ (reference sequence). In DNA form, the CDR3 reads TGTGCCAGCAGCTCGACGGGGAAGCAGTTCTTC. Its translation: CASSSTGKQFF. Filled out from reference TRBV7-9 and TRBJ2-1, the complete variable domain reads DTGVSQNPRHKITKRGQNVTFRCDPISEHNRLYWYRQTLGQGPEFLTYFQNEAQLEKSRLLSDRFSAERPKGSFSTLEIQRTEQGDSAMYLCASSSTGKQFFGPGTRLTVL.

On this clone: Other DNA sequences in this sample translate to the same CDR3. The chain recombines TRBV30 with TRBJ1-4; the D is unclear. CDR1 GTSNPN and CDR2 SVGIG come from the germline V gene (reference sequence). V was shortened by 0 bases and J by 0 bases, with 11 bases between the two germline ends. This CDR3 has 16 residues. The CDR3: CAWSVLTTATNEKLFF. The DNA of the CDR3 is TGTGCCTGGAGTGTACTAACGACGGCAACTAATGAAAAACTGTTTTTT.

The CDR3 DNA follows: TGTGCCAGCAGCTTGGCTTTCGGGACTAGCACAGATACGCAGTATTTT. Translated, it gives CASSLAFGTSTDTQYF. The chain carries TRBV5-4 and TRBJ2-3, with TRBD2 as a possible D gene (6 bases). Germline loops: CDR1 SGHNT, CDR2 YYREEE (reference sequence). This CDR3 has 16 amino acids. V dropped 0 bases and J dropped 0 bases, with 11 bases sitting between them.

The V call is TRBV5-1, the J call TRBJ1-2; the match to TRBD1 covers 7 bases. In germline, CDR1 is SGHRS, CDR2 YFSETQ. The CDR3 is made up of 13 amino acids. With V trimmed by 3 bases and J by 6 bases, 5 bases remained unmatched. CDR3 in DNA: TGCGCCAGCAGCTCTGACAGGGTTGATGGCTACACCTTC. Translation gives CASSSDRVDGYTF.

The rearrangement links TRBV5-1 to TRBJ2-1; 7 positions agree with TRBD1. With V trimmed by 3 bases and J by 5 bases, 8 bases remained unmatched. Germline CDR1 SGHRS, CDR2 YFSETQ. The CDR3 runs to 15 residues. The CDR3 here is CASSSEPGGNNEQFF. The DNA for the CDR3 is TGCGCCAGCAGCTCCGAACCAGGGGGAAACAATGAGCAGTTCTTC.

The chain recombines TRBV6-5 with TRBJ2-3; possible D gene TRBD2, 7 bases. This CDR3 region has 14 residues. V was cut by 4 bases and J by 4 bases, with 12 bases left in between. Germline V CDR1 and CDR2: MNHEY, SVGAGI. CDR3 amino acids: CASSLGGAADTQYF. For the CDR3, the DNA is TGTGCCAGCAGTTTGGGGGGGGCGGCAGATACGCAGTATTTT.